The present entry profiles one T cell receptor beta chain with its context. Its antigen is not identified. These data originate in a study of post-analysis software for immune sequencing data. CDR1 and CDR2 (germline): MGHDK, SYGVNS. This CDR3 is 14 amino acids long. Trimming removed 4 bases from V and 8 bases from J, with 16 bases in between. TCR beta cDNA libraries had unique molecular identifiers. TCRdb re-derived calls from the PCR reads in MiXCR, one entry per CDR3 protein. The sample consists of 750,000 to 900,000 distinct CDR3 sequences, 46% of them appearing once. Study-wide results and caveats: Controls showed lower frequencies than patients for 4 or 5 TRBV segments, and TRBV5-6, TRBV5-1 and TRBV20-1 were among these. Batch-matched samples strongly co-clustered by F measure.

Material: blood. This chain joins TRBV25-1 and TRBJ2-3, with D perhaps matching TRBD2 (5 bases). This TCR was recovered from a girl aged 5-17 years with multiple sclerosis. The CDR3 spells CASSAPGTWSTQYF. The CDR3 nucleotides read TGTGCCAGCAGTGCCCCGGGAACCTGGTCTACGCAGTATTTT.